This T cell receptor (beta chain) emerged from a study of control samples from healthy donors and cancer patients. V lost 1 base and J lost 7; bases outside the gene matches: 16. The CDR3 has 18 amino acids. The germline V gene encodes CDR1 KGHDR and CDR2 SFDVKD. Some clones are missing from TCRdb's copy, which holds only in-frame ones; the method was immunoSEQ multiplex PCR. The sample includes about 200,000 clones. The chain employs TRBV24-1 and TRBJ2-5; 8 bases line up with TRBD2. The specimen was blood. The receptor comes from a woman aged 25 to 39 in good health. The CDR3 DNA sequence: TGTGCCACCAGTGATTTTAATTTACGGGGGTCGGCGGGGGGGACCCAGTACTTC. This translates into CATSDFNLRGSAGGTQYF.